This T cell receptor (beta chain) is drawn from a study of T cell responses to AZD1222 COVID-19 vaccine. Study results and limitations: Donors were chiefly white British, with a greater number of females, and clonal diversity was perhaps underestimated. Reports say nearly half of spike-specific TCRs go after unmutated variant regions.

The junction had 9 bases not matched to a gene; V was cut back by 10 bases and J by 6 bases. There are 13 residues in the CDR3. Germline values: CDR1 SNHLY, CDR2 FYNNEI. This clone was counted once. Its antigen is currently unknown. Sequencing was performed with immunoSEQ multiplex PCR; in TCRdb, only in-frame clones are kept and a portion is missing. Of more than 150,000 clones in the sample, roughly 94% were seen once. The J gene is TRBJ1-1, the V gene TRBV2; 9 bases align to TRBD1. The material sequenced was peripheral blood, taken on day 0 of AZD1222 vaccination. The receptor comes from an adult in good health. Here the CDR3 reads CATQTGGSPEAFF. The DNA of the CDR3 is TGTGCCACACAGACAGGGGGGAGCCCTGAAGCTTTCTTT. Full variable domain (missing parts from reference TRBV2 and TRBJ1-1): EPEVTQTPSHQVTQMGQEVILRCVPISNHLYFYWYRQILGQKVEFLVSFYNNEISEKSEIFDDQFSVERPDGSNFTLKIRSTKLEDSAMYFCATQTGGSPEAFFGQGTRLTVV.